What follows is one TCR beta chain and its context. The antigen is not known. By 5'RACE template switching, TCR cDNA was produced, with a universal primer site and UMIs added in the process. TCRdb ran MiXCR on the 5' RACE reads and lists one entry per CDR3 protein. The table lists about 240,000 distinct CDR3 sequences, 6.9% of them singletons. The sample comes from a study of T cells after yellow fever vaccination. Overall study findings and caveats: Weaker overall was a secondary response that nonetheless peaked faster, on day 5 versus 15.

V was pared by 3 bases and J by 9 bases, with 14 bases between. CDR3 length: 12 residues. Germline V lookup: CDR1 DFQATT, CDR2 SNEGSKA (reference sequence). The gene calls are TRBV20-1 and TRBJ2-5; D may correspond to TRBD1 or TRBD2 (5 bases each). The input for sequencing was CD4+ T cells sorted from PBMCs, taken 15 days after the yellow fever booster vaccination. The TCR originated in a man aged 25-45 years who received the YFV17D yellow fever vaccine. The CDR3 bases are TGCAGTGCTAGCCTAACGCGAGGGGCCCAGTACTTC. Translation: CSASLTRGAQYF.